These 24 T cell receptor beta chains were all obtained from the same sample, sequenced in a study of cytomegalovirus exposure and HLA in healthy donors. The primer mix had 60 Vbeta and 13 Jbeta primers. Repertoires were generated with immunoSEQ multiplex PCR, while TCRdb's copy carries only in-frame clones and drops some. The data show 90,000 to 100,000 clones, and the top ten clones hold about 3.4%. The sample consisted of PBMCs. All receptors derive from a woman in her 30s in good health and CMV-seronegative.

The rearrangement joins TRBV2 to TRBJ1-5; D ambiguous. V dropped 8 bases and J dropped 0 bases, with 11 bases sitting between them. Germline V gene sequence: CDR1 SNHLY, CDR2 FYNNEI. This CDR3 spans 14 amino acids. Here the CDR3 DNA reads TGTGCCAGCTCCGTGGCTTATAGCAATCAGCCCCAGCATTTT. Protein sequence: CASSVAYSNQPQHF.

The V and J genes are TRBV28 and TRBJ1-1, with 12 bases lining up with TRBD1. The length of the CDR3 is 17 residues. Trimming removed 6 bases from V and 7 bases from J; junction bases left unmatched: 15. CDR1 MDHEN and CDR2 SYDVKM come from the germline V gene. The CDR3, as DNA: TGTGCCAGCAGGCGGCCCGGGACAGGGGGCGAGGGGGGTGAAGCTTTCTTT. Translating gives CASRRPGTGGEGGEAFF.

The chain couples TRBV19 to TRBJ2-2, with TRBD1 matching 10 bases. This CDR3 spans 14 amino acids. The V segment lost 8 bases and the J segment 5 bases; nucleotides outside the gene matches: 5. Germline CDR1 LNHDA, CDR2 SQIVND (reference sequence). The CDR3 loop is CASDRGLLTGELFF. The CDR3 DNA sequence: TGTGCCAGTGACAGGGGGCTACTGACCGGGGAGCTGTTTTTT.

V gene TRBV5-4 combines with J gene TRBJ2-7; 11 bases map to TRBD2. There are 14 residues in the CDR3. V lost 3 bases to trimming and J lost 3 bases; unmatched junction nucleotides: 2. The germline CDR1 and CDR2 sequences are SGHNT and YYREEE (reference sequence). DNA for the CDR3: TGTGCCAGCAGCTCTCTAGCGGGGGGCTACGAGCAGTACTTC. Its protein product is CASSSLAGGYEQYF.

This rearrangement joins TRBV4-2 to TRBJ2-7; D is ambiguous. Trimming left V 0 bases short and J 6 bases short, with 12 bases between. The germline V gene encodes CDR1 LGHNA and CDR2 YNFKEQ. The CDR3 is 14 residues long. The CDR3: CASSQDVSTSEQYF. Written as DNA, the CDR3 is TGTGCCAGCAGCCAAGATGTTAGTACTTCCGAGCAGTACTTC.

The chain carries TRBV6-1 and TRBJ1-6, with unresolved D. Per germline, CDR1 MNHNS and CDR2 SASEGT. CDR3 length equals 14 residues. Trimming left V 6 bases short and J 2 bases short, with 8 bases between. The CDR3 region is CASRAEAYNSPLHF. The CDR3 coding sequence is TGTGCCAGCAGAGCAGAGGCCTATAATTCACCCCTCCACTTT.

V is TRBV2 and J is TRBJ1-4; D gene uncertain. The V gene's germline CDR1 is SNHLY and CDR2 FYNNEI. The CDR3 extends over 14 amino acids. V lost 7 bases to trimming and J lost 0 bases, with 9 bases between them. CDR3 protein: CASTAGSTNEKLFF. The CDR3 region has the DNA TGTGCCAGCACGGCAGGCTCAACTAATGAAAAACTGTTTTTT.

V is TRBV1 and J is TRBJ2-1; TRBD2, the table's D call, lacks a check against the DNA. TRBV1 is a listed pseudogene. The length of the CDR3 is 15 residues. This chain's CDR3 is CTSSLLAGVCNEQFF. The CDR3 bases are TGCACCAGCAGCCTTCTAGCGGGAGTCTGCAATGAGCAGTTCTTC.

The chain recombines TRBV28 with TRBJ1-5; 7 bases agree with TRBD1. V gave up 6 bases and J gave up 3 bases; unmatched junction bases: 5. The CDR3 runs 14 residues. Germline assignment: CDR1 MDHEN and CDR2 SYDVKM. The CDR3 bases are TGTGCCAGCAGACAACAGGGGTCCAATCAGCCCCAGCATTTT. Its protein product is CASRQQGSNQPQHF.

The J gene is TRBJ2-1, the V gene TRBV9, with TRBD2 matching 10 bases. Germline loops: CDR1 SGDLS, CDR2 YYNGEE. The CDR3 totals 15 residues. After removal of 3 bases from V and 5 bases from J, the junction contained 5 bases not matched to a gene. The CDR3 DNA reads TGTGCCAGCAGCGCACTAGCGGGAACACACAATGAGCAGTTCTTC. This codes for CASSALAGTHNEQFF. Complete variable domain (other parts from reference TRBV9 and TRBJ2-1): DSGVTQTPKHLITATGQRVTLRCSPRSGDLSVYWYQQSLDQGLQFLIQYYNGEERAKGNILERFSAQQFPDLHSELNLSSLELGDSALYFCASSALAGTHNEQFFGPGTRLTVL.

The chain employs TRBV7-3 and TRBJ1-2; D gene ambiguous. This CDR3 contains 13 residues. Deletions cut 5 bases from V and 3 bases from J, with 10 bases between. Germline loops: CDR1 SGHTA, CDR2 FQGTGA. This chain's CDR3 is CASSPNPDYGYTF. CDR3 coding DNA: TGTGCCAGCAGCCCTAACCCGGACTATGGCTACACCTTC.

This rearrangement joins TRBV4-1 to TRBJ2-7, with 7 bases matching TRBD2. The CDR3 sequence is 18 residues long. V shed 1 base, J shed 0 bases, and the junction held 12 bases outside the gene matches. The germline V gene has CDR1 MGHRA and CDR2 YSYEKL. CDR3 sequence reads: CASSQGASGFRSSYEQYF. DNA for the CDR3: TGCGCCAGCAGCCAAGGGGCTAGCGGTTTTCGTAGCTCCTACGAGCAGTACTTC.

The V call is TRBV7-9, the J call TRBJ1-1, with TRBD1 matching 10 bases. Germline V gene data show CDR1 as SEHNR and CDR2 as FQNEAQ (reference sequence). Losses at the gene ends were 1 base for V and 3 bases for J; bases not matched to a gene: 5. The CDR3 sequence is 16 residues long. CDR3 residues: CASSLGGTGDYTEAFF. In DNA, the CDR3 is TGTGCCAGCAGCTTAGGTGGGACAGGGGATTACACTGAAGCTTTCTTT. Full variable domain (missing parts from reference TRBV7-9 and TRBJ1-1): DTGVSQNPRHKITKRGQNVTFRCDPISEHNRLYWYRQTLGQGPEFLTYFQNEAQLEKSRLLSDRFSAERPKGSFSTLEIQRTEQGDSAMYLCASSLGGTGDYTEAFFGQGTRLTVV.

The genes are TRBV11-3 and TRBJ2-7; 10 nucleotides align to TRBD1. This CDR3 has 15 amino acids. Germline V CDR1 and CDR2: SGHNT, YENEEA. V dropped 2 bases and J dropped 2; count of bases not matched to a gene: 3. The CDR3 is CASSLRGTGAYEQYF. CDR3 in DNA: TGTGCCAGCAGCTTAAGAGGGACAGGGGCCTACGAGCAGTACTTC.

Regarding this clone: A junction boundary mismatches the germline segment, possibly from a read error. Other DNA sequences in the sample encode the same CDR3. This chain uses TRBV19 with TRBJ1-2, with D tentatively TRBD1 (6 bases). Per the germline V gene, CDR1 is LNHDA and CDR2 is SQIVND (reference sequence). The length of the CDR3 is 14 residues. The CDR3 coding sequence is TGCGCCAGCAGTATTTCACCCAGGGGCTCTGGCTACACCTTC. This translates into CASSISPRGSGYTF. Filled out from reference TRBV19 and TRBJ1-2, the complete variable domain reads DGGITQSPKYLFRKEGQNVTLSCEQNLNHDAMYWYRQDPGQGLRLIYYSQIVNDFQKGDIAEGYSVSREKKESFPLTVTSAQKNPTAFYLCASSISPRGSGYTFGSGTRLTVV.

This sequence joins TRBV5-4 and TRBJ1-1; a possible D gene is TRBD1 (6 bases). Trimming stripped 4 bases from V and 3 bases from J, with 16 bases between. The CDR3 is 15 residues long. CDR1 is SGHNT and CDR2 is YYREEE in the germline V gene (reference sequence). CDR3 sequence (DNA): TGTGCCAGCAGCCCGGGGAGGGGGAGGGACACTGAAGCTTTCTTT. It translates to CASSPGRGRDTEAFF.

The rearrangement uses TRBV19 and TRBJ2-7, with a possible D match to TRBD1 (6 bases). Per the germline V gene, CDR1 is LNHDA and CDR2 is SQIVND (reference sequence). The CDR3 contains 13 residues. The germline V and J ends were trimmed by 5 bases and 6 bases, with 14 bases remaining between them. The CDR3 region is CASSWQGQGEQYF. Written as DNA, the CDR3 is TGTGCCAGTAGTTGGCAGGGGCAGGGCGAGCAGTACTTC. The full variable domain, completed using reference TRBV19 and TRBJ2-7, is DGGITQSPKYLFRKEGQNVTLSCEQNLNHDAMYWYRQDPGQGLRLIYYSQIVNDFQKGDIAEGYSVSREKKESFPLTVTSAQKNPTAFYLCASSWQGQGEQYFGPGTRLTVT.

The V and J genes are TRBV5-1 and TRBJ2-7; D not resolved. Germline lookup yields CDR1 SGHRS and CDR2 YFSETQ. Trimming took off 2 bases at V and 2 bases at J, with 14 bases between the two ends. CDR3 length: 15 amino acids. The CDR3 reads CASSLKSPIAYEQYF. In nucleotides, the CDR3 is TGCGCCAGCAGCTTAAAGTCCCCTATTGCCTACGAGCAGTACTTC.

The chain uses TRBV5-5 and TRBJ1-5; 7 nucleotides match TRBD1. The CDR3 loop spans 14 amino acids. Germline assignment: CDR1 SGHKS and CDR2 YYEKEE (reference sequence). The V segment lost 5 bases and the J segment 3 bases; nucleotides outside the gene matches: 5. The CDR3 loop is CASSPGTVNQPQHF. The CDR3 region has the DNA TGTGCCAGCAGTCCCGGGACAGTCAATCAGCCCCAGCATTTT.

V usage is TRBV5-1 and J usage is TRBJ2-7, with 10 bases that match TRBD2. Per germline, CDR1 SGHRS and CDR2 YFSETQ. This CDR3 spans 14 amino acids. V dropped 1 base and J dropped 4; count of bases not matched to a gene: 2. In DNA form, the CDR3 reads TGCGCCAGCAGCTTGACAGCGGGGGGGTACGAGCAGTACTTC. As protein: CASSLTAGGYEQYF.

J is TRBJ2-7 and V is TRBV28, with D perhaps matching TRBD2 (6 bases). V was shortened by 5 bases and J by 6 bases, with 14 bases between the two germline ends. Germline CDR1 MDHEN, CDR2 SYDVKM. There are 13 residues in the CDR3. CDR3 loop: CASSREIPLEQYF. The CDR3 region has the DNA TGTGCCAGCAGTCGGGAGATCCCCCTCGAGCAGTACTTC.

V is TRBV27 and J is TRBJ2-1; D might be TRBD1 (6 bases). The germline V gene encodes CDR1 MNHEY and CDR2 SMNVEV (reference sequence). V lost 2 bases to trimming and J lost 2 bases, with 13 bases between them. The CDR3 contains 16 residues. CDR3: CASSLGTLSPYNEQFF. The CDR3 nucleotides are TGTGCCAGCAGTTTAGGGACACTTAGTCCCTACAATGAGCAGTTCTTC.

This chain links TRBV5-6 with TRBJ1-1; 7 bases agree with TRBD1. The CDR3 totals 14 residues. Germline lookup yields CDR1 SGHDT and CDR2 YYEEEE. V shed 3 bases and J 0 bases; nucleotides not matched to a gene: 2. The CDR3, as DNA: TGTGCCAGCAGCTCGGGACAGCTGAACACTGAAGCTTTCTTT. Its translation is CASSSGQLNTEAFF.

V usage is TRBV9 and J usage is TRBJ2-1; TRBD2 might be the D (5 bases). The V and J ends lost 4 bases and 3 bases respectively, with 14 bases between them. CDR1 and CDR2 (germline): SGDLS, YYNGEE. The CDR3 runs 15 residues. This chain's CDR3 is CASSPRLSLYNEQFF. CDR3 in DNA: TGTGCCAGCAGCCCGCGACTATCCCTCTACAATGAGCAGTTCTTC.